This TCR beta chain was found in a study of cytomegalovirus exposure and HLA in healthy donors. 13 Jbeta primers and 60 Vbeta primers were used for the PCR. TCRdb's table, derived via immunoSEQ multiplex PCR, lists solely in-frame clones and lacks some. The sample includes over 200,000 clones, approximately 70% of them seen just once. V lost 1 base and J lost 1, with 14 bases in between. Germline-derived CDR1 and CDR2 are SGHDT and YYEEEE. The CDR3 has 16 amino acids. The sample taken for sequencing was PBMCs. This clonotype was sampled from a man in his forties or fifties in good health and CMV-seropositive. The rearrangement joins TRBV5-6 to TRBJ2-5, with a weak D call TRBD1 (5 bases). The CDR3 loop reads CASSLTGLTAQETQYF. The CDR3 DNA follows: TGTGCCAGCAGCTTGACAGGTCTTACAGCCCAAGAGACCCAGTACTTC.